A single T cell receptor (beta chain) is shown here with its context. Antigen unknown. The assay was immunoSEQ multiplex PCR, and TCRdb's table has in-frame clones only and misses some. Among some 140,000 clones listed, about 80% were seen once. The record originates from a study of T cell responses to AZD1222 COVID-19 vaccine. The CDR3 has 14 residues. The germline CDR1 and CDR2 sequences are MGHDK and SYGVNS. Trimming removed 5 bases from V and 0 bases from J, with 10 bases in between. Whole-study results and caveats: Donors were mostly white British, more females; clonal diversity possibly underestimated. An increase in Spike-specific TCR breadth and depth was observed after two AZD1222 doses.

This clonotype was sampled from an adult in good health. V gene TRBV25-1 combines with J gene TRBJ1-1, with D perhaps TRBD1 (5 bases). The sequences come from peripheral blood, collected on day 0 of AZD1222 vaccination. CDR3 sequence (DNA): TGTGCCAGCAGTCGACAGTCCATGAACACTGAAGCTTTCTTT. Protein product: CASSRQSMNTEAFF.